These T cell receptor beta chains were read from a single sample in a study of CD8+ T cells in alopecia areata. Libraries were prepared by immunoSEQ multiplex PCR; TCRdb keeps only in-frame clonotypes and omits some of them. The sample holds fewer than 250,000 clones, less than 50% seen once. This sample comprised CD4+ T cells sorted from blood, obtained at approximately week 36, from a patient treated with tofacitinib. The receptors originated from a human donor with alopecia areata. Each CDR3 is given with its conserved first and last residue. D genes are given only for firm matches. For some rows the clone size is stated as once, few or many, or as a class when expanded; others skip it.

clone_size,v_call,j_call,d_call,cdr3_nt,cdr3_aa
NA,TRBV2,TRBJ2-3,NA,TGTGCCAGCAAGAGGCGGGGCCCGTCCACAGATACGCAGTATTTT,CASKRRGPSTDTQYF
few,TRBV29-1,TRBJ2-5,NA,TGCAGCGTTGATTTGGGGGGCGAGACCCAGTACTTC,CSVDLGGETQYF
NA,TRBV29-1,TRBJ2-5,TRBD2,TGCAGCGTTGAAGACAGGGGTAGCGGGAAGTTTGAGACCCAGTACTTC,CSVEDRGSGKFETQYF
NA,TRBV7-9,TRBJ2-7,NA,TGTGCCAGCAGCTTAACAGGTTTCGAGCAGTACTTC,CASSLTGFEQYF
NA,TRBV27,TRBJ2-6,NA,TGTGCCAGCTCCTTTCTGGGATCTGGGGCCAACGTCCTGACTTTC,CASSFLGSGANVLTF
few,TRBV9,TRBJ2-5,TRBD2,TGTGCCAGCAGCGTAGGACTAGCGGGAGGAGAAGAGACCCAGTACTTC,CASSVGLAGGEETQYF
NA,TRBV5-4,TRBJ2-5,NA,TGTGCCAGCAGCTTGGCTCAAGGGGAGACCCAGTACTTC,CASSLAQGETQYF
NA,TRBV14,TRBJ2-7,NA,TGTGCCAGCAGCCAAGTGAGGGGGAGGGAGCAGTACTTC,CASSQVRGREQYF
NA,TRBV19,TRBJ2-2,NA,TGTGCCAGTCGTGACCAGGGGAACACCGGGGAGCTGTTTTTT,CASRDQGNTGELFF
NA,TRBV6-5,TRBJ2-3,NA,TGTGCCAGCAGTTACTCTGGCATAAGCACAGATACGCAGTATTTT,CASSYSGISTDTQYF
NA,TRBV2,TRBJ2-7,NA,TGTGCCAGCAGTGAAATTCGGGGTCTCTACGAGCAGTACTTC,CASSEIRGLYEQYF
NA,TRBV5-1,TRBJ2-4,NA,TGCGCCAGCAGCGGAGGCGGGACAACCCTAGCCAAAAACATTCAGTACTTC,CASSGGGTTLAKNIQYF
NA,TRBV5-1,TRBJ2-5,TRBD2,TGCGCCAGCAGCCCGGGGGGGAGTATGGAGACCCAGTACTTC,CASSPGGSMETQYF
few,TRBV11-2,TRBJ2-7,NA,TGTGCCAGCAGCTTGGGACGGTGGCTTTCCTACGAGCAGTACTTC,CASSLGRWLSYEQYF
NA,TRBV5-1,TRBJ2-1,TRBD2,TGCGCCAGCAGCTTGCGGGAGGGCCATGAGCAGTTCTTC,CASSLREGHEQFF
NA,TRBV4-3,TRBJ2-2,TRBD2,TGCGCCAGCAGCCAAGCGTCACTAGCGGGAGTAGGCACCGGGGAGCTGTTTTTT,CASSQASLAGVGTGELFF
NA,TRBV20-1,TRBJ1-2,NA,TGCAGTGCTACAGGGGTCCATGGCTACACCTTC,CSATGVHGYTF
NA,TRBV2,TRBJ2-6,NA,TGTGCCAGCAGTGCCCTACATTCTGGGGCCAACGTCCTGACTTTC,CASSALHSGANVLTF
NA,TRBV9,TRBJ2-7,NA,TGTGCCAGCAGCGCCACAGCATCCGAGCAGTACTTC,CASSATASEQYF
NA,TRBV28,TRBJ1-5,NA,TGTGCCAGCAGCGTCAGGGTTCAGCCCCAGCATTTT,CASSVRVQPQHF
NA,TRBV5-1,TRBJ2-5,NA,TGCGCCAGCACACGGGGGACGGACCTGGGGACCCAGTACTTC,CASTRGTDLGTQYF
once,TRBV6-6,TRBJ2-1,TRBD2,TGTGCCAGCAGCAACCCGGGACTAGCGGACGACAATGAGCAGTTCTTC,CASSNPGLADDNEQFF
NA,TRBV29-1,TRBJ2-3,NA,TGCAGCGGGCAGGGACACACAGATACGCAGTATTTT,CSGQGHTDTQYF
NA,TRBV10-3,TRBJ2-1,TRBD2,TGTGCCCTCAGCCCTGGGACTAGCGGCGTCAATGAGCAGTTCTTC,CALSPGTSGVNEQFF
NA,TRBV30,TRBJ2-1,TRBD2,TGTGCCTGGAGTTGGGGACTAGCGGGGAACAATGAGCAGTTCTTC,CAWSWGLAGNNEQFF
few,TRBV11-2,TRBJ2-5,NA,TGTGCCAGCAGCCCGATGGGGGGCAGGAGCTTGGGGGCCCAGTACTTC,CASSPMGGRSLGAQYF
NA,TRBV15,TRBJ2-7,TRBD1,TGTGCCACCAGCAGAAACACAGGGGCTTACGAGCAGTACTTC,CATSRNTGAYEQYF
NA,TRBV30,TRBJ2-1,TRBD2,TGTGCCTGGACCTATCGGGGAAGCGGGAGGATGATCTATGAGCAGTTCTTC,CAWTYRGSGRMIYEQFF
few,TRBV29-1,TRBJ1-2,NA,TGCAGCGTTGAAGCGACAGCGTATGGCTACACCTTC,CSVEATAYGYTF
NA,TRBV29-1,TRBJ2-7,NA,TGCAGCGTTGCACAGGGAACCTACGAGCAGTACTTC,CSVAQGTYEQYF
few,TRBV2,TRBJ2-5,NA,TGTGCCAGCAGTGAAGGGAAGACCCAGTACTTC,CASSEGKTQYF
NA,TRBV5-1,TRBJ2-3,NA,TGCGCCAGCAGCCACGCTAGGGACGTGGGGACGCCAGATACGCAGTATTTT,CASSHARDVGTPDTQYF
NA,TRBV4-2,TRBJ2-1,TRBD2,TGTGCCAGCAGCCCCCCCGTAGGCGGGGGTTCCTACAATGAGCAGTTCTTC,CASSPPVGGGSYNEQFF
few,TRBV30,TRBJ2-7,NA,TGTGCCTGCGAATTGGGGACAACACAGTACGAGCAGTACTTC,CACELGTTQYEQYF
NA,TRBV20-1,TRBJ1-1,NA,TGCAGTGCTAGCCGCCCTGAAGCTTTCTTT,CSASRPEAFF
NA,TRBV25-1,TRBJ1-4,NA,TGTGCCAGCAGTGAATCAGTGTATCCTGAAAAACTGTTTTTT,CASSESVYPEKLFF
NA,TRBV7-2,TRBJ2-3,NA,TGTGCCAGCAGCTTTCGCCCAGACATTCAAATGGATACGCAGTATTTT,CASSFRPDIQMDTQYF
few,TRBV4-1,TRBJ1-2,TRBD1,TGTGCCAGCAGCCCTTCGGACAGGGGCCAGTATGGCTACACCTTC,CASSPSDRGQYGYTF
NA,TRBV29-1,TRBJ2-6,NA,TGCAGCGGTCTTCCGTCTGGGGCCAACGTCCTGACTTTC,CSGLPSGANVLTF
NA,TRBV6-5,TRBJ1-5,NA,TGTGCCAGCAGGGGGACCGAACTTAGCAATCAGCCCCAGCATTTT,CASRGTELSNQPQHF
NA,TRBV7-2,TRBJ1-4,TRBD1,TGTGCCAGCAGCTTAGTTGTGGGACAGGGCGAAAAACTGTTTTTT,CASSLVVGQGEKLFF
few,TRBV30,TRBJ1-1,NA,TGTGCCTGGAGTTCGTGGGGGGCGAACACTGAAGCTTTCTTT,CAWSSWGANTEAFF
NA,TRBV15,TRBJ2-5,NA,TGTGCCACCAGCAGAGAGGTTGTATCCCAAGAGACCCAGTACTTC,CATSREVVSQETQYF
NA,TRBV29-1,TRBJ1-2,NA,TGCAGCGTTGGTGACCCCGGAGTAGTAAACTATGGCTACACCTTC,CSVGDPGVVNYGYTF
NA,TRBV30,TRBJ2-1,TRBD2,TGTGCCTGGGCGACTTTCTCCGGGACTAGCGGGATCTACAATGAGCAGTTCTTC,CAWATFSGTSGIYNEQFF
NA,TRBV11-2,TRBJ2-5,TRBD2,TGTGCCAGCATCCGGACTAGCGGAGGGGAGACCCAGTACTTC,CASIRTSGGETQYF
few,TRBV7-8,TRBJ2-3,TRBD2,TGTGCCAGCAGCTTAGGTCTGGCTAGCGGGACCCATACGCAGTATTTT,CASSLGLASGTHTQYF
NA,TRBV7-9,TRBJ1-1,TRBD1,TGTGCCAGCACTCCGGGACAGGGGGCCGGCACTGAAGCTTTCTTT,CASTPGQGAGTEAFF